This entry lists 25 T cell receptor beta chains sequenced from one sample in a study of T cells in Graves' hyperthyroidism and ophthalmopathy. The CDR3 regions of TCR beta were amplified from RNA transcripts. The primer set for the first-round RT-PCR of the TCR CDR3 was HTBI. One entry per CDR3 protein, called by TCRdb with MiXCR from the multiplex PCR reads. The sample holds roughly 100,000 distinct CDR3 sequences, over 45% seen once. The sample consisted of blood. The origin of the receptors is a man aged 35 to 55 with Graves' hyperthyroidism.

This clonotype was observed at least ten times. This sequence joins TRBV7-8 and TRBJ1-4, with TRBD1 matching over 7 bases. The V gene's germline CDR1 is SGHVS and CDR2 FQNEAQ. This CDR3 comprises 15 residues. Trimming cost V 2 bases and J 10 bases; bases outside gene matches: 10. As DNA, the CDR3 is TGTGCCAGCAGCTTAAAGGGAGACAGGGACGGAAAACTGTTTTTT. Its translation: CASSLKGDRDGKLFF.

A remark on this clonotype: This likely traces to a read error, being one base from a far larger clone. V is TRBV11-3 and J is TRBJ1-1, with D possibly being TRBD1 (5 bases). There are 14 residues in the CDR3. Germline CDR1 reads SGHNT; CDR2 reads YENEEA. CDR3 DNA: TGCACCAGCAGCCCTCAGGGTGTGGGCACTGAAGCTTTCTTT. This encodes CTSSPQGVGTEAFF.

About this clonotype itself: Relative to the germline gene, one junction end is altered; a read error may explain this. V usage is TRBV25-1 and J usage is TRBJ2-7, with 9 bases lining up with TRBD2. This CDR3 is built from 14 residues. Germline assignment: CDR1 MGHDK and CDR2 SYGVNS. The CDR3 is CVSSVGLAGYEQYF. As DNA, the CDR3 is TGTGTCAGCAGTGTGGGACTAGCAGGCTACGAGCAGTACTTC.

The chain is built from TRBV7-2 and TRBJ1-3, with TRBD1 matching 8 bases. This CDR3 is 15 amino acids long. Germline CDR1 SGHTA, CDR2 FQGNSA. Trimming removed 8 bases from V and 3 bases from J; junction bases left unmatched: 9. The CDR3 DNA reads as TGTGCCAGCTCACCCCAGGGGGCAGATGGAAACACCATATATTTT. This encodes CASSPQGADGNTIYF.

This chain joins TRBV7-2 and TRBJ2-1; D is possibly TRBD2 (6 bases). From germline, CDR1 is SGHTA and CDR2 FQGNSA. The CDR3 is 11 amino acids. Trimming removed 6 bases at V and 9 bases at J, with 9 bases between. The CDR3 DNA is TGTGCCAGCAGGGGGGGTAGTGAGCAGTTCTTC. As protein: CASRGGSEQFF.

This clonotype came up many times. J is TRBJ2-7 and V is TRBV12-3 or TRBV12-4, with D possibly matching TRBD1 (6 bases). This CDR3 region has 14 residues. The V end was cut by 1 base, the J end by 1 base, with 8 bases between. The CDR3 protein is CASSLGGQSYEQYF. The CDR3 coding sequence is TGTGCCAGCAGTTTAGGCGGACAGTCCTACGAGCAGTACTTC.

Worth noting for this clonotype: In this CDR3 the conserved last residue, phenylalanine or tryptophan, is missing, so a read error is likely. The chain recombines TRBV12-5 with TRBJ1-3, with a tentative D call TRBD1 (5 bases). This CDR3 comprises 17 residues. CDR1 LGHNT and CDR2 FRNRAP come from the germline V gene. The V end was cut by 1 base, the J end by 0 bases, with 13 bases between. This chain's CDR3 is CASGLALVTDSGNTIYL. The CDR3 nucleotides read TGTGCTAGTGGTTTGGCCCTCGTGACAGACTCTGGAAACACCATATATTTG.

This clonotype was seen more than once but under ten times. This chain connects TRBV7-3 to TRBJ2-1; the D gene is possibly TRBD2 (5 bases). V gave up 6 bases and J gave up 2 bases, with 11 bases separating them. This CDR3 region has 14 residues. Germline values: CDR1 SGHTA, CDR2 FQGTGA. In nucleotides, the CDR3 is TGTGCCAGCAGTTTCGGGGAAACCTACAATGAGCAGTTCTTC. Translated: CASSFGETYNEQFF.

The V call is TRBV20-1, the J call TRBJ2-7, with 7 positions matching TRBD1. V shed 6 bases and J 2 bases; nucleotides not matched to a gene: 10. This CDR3 region has 14 residues. CDR1 is DFQATT and CDR2 is SNEGSKA in the germline V gene (reference sequence). The CDR3 region is CSASSSGQTYEQYF. As DNA, the CDR3 is TGCAGTGCCAGCAGTTCGGGACAGACCTACGAGCAGTACTTC.

This clonotype appeared many times. This sequence joins TRBV5-4 and TRBJ2-5; a possible D gene is TRBD1 (6 bases). The length of the CDR3 is 16 residues. V was clipped by 0 bases and J by 2 bases, with 14 bases between them. Germline CDR1 SGHNT, CDR2 YYREEE (reference sequence). DNA for the CDR3: TGTGCCAGCAGCTTGGATACGGACAGTTCTCAAGAGACCCAGTACTTC. Protein: CASSLDTDSSQETQYF. Using reference TRBV5-4 and TRBJ2-5 for the parts outside the CDR3, the full variable domain is ETGVTQSPTHLIKTRGQQVTLRCSSQSGHNTVSWYQQALGQGPQFIFQYYREEENGRGNFPPRFSGLQFPNYSSELNVNALELDDSALYLCASSLDTDSSQETQYFGPGTRLLVL.

The J gene is TRBJ2-5, the V gene TRBV7-9; 11 positions agree with TRBD1. The germline gives CDR1 SEHNR, CDR2 FQNEAQ (reference sequence). The CDR3 has 14 amino acids. J lost 5 bases, V lost 5 bases, and 4 bases had no gene match. CDR3 DNA sequence: TGTGCCAGCAGCCGGACAGGGGGCGGGGAGACCCAGTACTTC. This gives the protein CASSRTGGGETQYF.

The V and J genes are TRBV7-2 and TRBJ1-6; 8 nucleotides agree with TRBD1. With V trimmed by 6 bases and J by 9 bases, 10 bases remained unmatched. Germline CDR1 is SGHTA and CDR2 is FQGNSA. This CDR3 contains 15 residues. CDR3 region: CASSFRGTGASPLHF. In DNA form, the CDR3 reads TGTGCCAGCAGTTTTCGGGGGACAGGCGCTTCACCCCTCCACTTT.

The chain carries TRBV9 and TRBJ1-1; D might be TRBD1 (5 bases). Germline assignment: CDR1 SGDLS and CDR2 YYNGEE. V was clipped by 4 bases and J by 4 bases, with 11 bases between them. The CDR3 sequence is 13 residues long. CDR3: CASSPRGGTEAFF. CDR3 sequence (DNA): TGTGCCAGCAGCCCTAGGGGAGGCACTGAAGCTTTCTTT.

V gene TRBV2 combines with J gene TRBJ2-3; the match to TRBD2 covers 7 bases. CDR1 is SNHLY, CDR2 FYNNEI, per germline. Trimming at V came to 10 bases and at J to 4 bases, leaving 11 bases not matched to a gene. This CDR3 is built from 14 residues. CDR3 in amino acids: CATKDLGGSDTQYF. The DNA of the CDR3 is TGTGCCACCAAGGATTTGGGGGGGTCAGATACGCAGTATTTT.

This clonotype appeared many times. The chain is built from TRBV12-3 or TRBV12-4 and TRBJ2-1, with no clear D. Trimming removed 4 bases at V and 0 bases at J, with 10 bases between. The CDR3 is made up of 15 amino acids. The CDR3 reads CASSSRTVSYNEQFF. CDR3 coding DNA: TGTGCCAGCAGTTCCCGTACCGTCTCCTACAATGAGCAGTTCTTC.

The V gene is TRBV15, the J gene TRBJ1-1; possibly TRBD1 for D (5 bases). CDR3 size: 16 residues. Germline CDR1 is LNHNV and CDR2 is YYDKDF (reference sequence). The V and J ends lost 0 bases and 4 bases respectively, with 15 bases between them. As DNA, the CDR3 is TGTGCCACCAGCAGAGATCGGAGCTCTGGGGCCACTGAAGCTTTCTTT. This encodes CATSRDRSSGATEAFF.

This clonotype has at least ten counts. The chain couples TRBV7-3 to TRBJ2-2, with TRBD2 identical over 11 bases. The CDR3 runs 16 residues. With 2 bases clipped from V and 4 bases from J, the junction kept 3 bases outside the gene matches. The germline V gene encodes CDR1 SGHTA and CDR2 FQGTGA. CDR3 sequence: CASSLGLAGVTGELFF. CDR3 nucleotides: TGTGCCAGCAGCTTAGGACTAGCGGGCGTCACCGGGGAGCTGTTTTTT.

About this clonotype itself: One end of the junction does not line up with germline, which may come from a read error. The gene calls are TRBV9 and TRBJ1-1; D remains unclear. Germline-derived CDR1 and CDR2 are SGDLS and YYNGEE. The CDR3 is 15 residues long. In nucleotides, the CDR3 is TGTGCCAGCAGCGTAGGGCCTAGCCCGAACACCGAAGCTTTCTTT. It specifies CASSVGPSPNTEAFF. Complete variable domain (other parts from reference TRBV9 and TRBJ1-1): DSGVTQTPKHLITATGQRVTLRCSPRSGDLSVYWYQQSLDQGLQFLIQYYNGEERAKGNILERFSAQQFPDLHSELNLSSLELGDSALYFCASSVGPSPNTEAFFGQGTRLTVV.

The chain combines TRBV19 with TRBJ1-5; D is ambiguous. Between the trimmed V and J ends, which lost 5 bases and 4 bases, there was a span of 21 bases. Germline-derived CDR1 and CDR2 are LNHDA and SQIVND (reference sequence). The CDR3 covers 17 residues. DNA for the CDR3: TGTGCCAGTAGTGCCAGCAGTGAGGTTTTCGAAAATCAGCCCCAGCATTTT. Its translation is CASSASSEVFENQPQHF.

The chain joins TRBV4-3 to TRBJ1-3, with a weak D call TRBD1 (5 bases). Germline-derived CDR1 and CDR2 are LGHNA and YSLEER. The CDR3 runs to 16 residues. V shed 0 bases and J shed 4 bases, with 13 bases lying between them. This chain's CDR3 is CASSQDVRGAGNTIYF. In DNA, the CDR3 is TGCGCCAGCAGCCAAGATGTACGGGGCGCCGGAAACACCATATATTTT.

Of note for this clonotype: A read error may account for a junction end that differs from germline. The chain uses TRBV10-1 and TRBJ2-5; D is undetermined. Germline lookup yields CDR1 WNHNN and CDR2 SYGVQD (reference sequence). CDR3 size: 13 residues. CDR3 residues: CASSESPSETQYF. The DNA of the CDR3 is TGTGCCAGCAGTGAGTCTCCGAGTGAGACCCAGTACTTC.

This clonotype was seen at least ten times. The rearrangement uses TRBV7-9 and TRBJ1-3; possibly TRBD1 for D (5 bases). The CDR3 length is 16 residues. Deletions cut 5 bases from V and 0 bases from J, with 14 bases between. Germline V lookup: CDR1 SEHNR, CDR2 FQNEAQ (reference sequence). CDR3 in DNA: TGTGCCAGCAGCCCCTCCAGGACAATCTCTGGAAACACCATATATTTT. It is translated as CASSPSRTISGNTIYF.

The gene calls are TRBV7-8 and TRBJ2-1, with D perhaps matching TRBD1 (6 bases). Per the germline V gene, CDR1 is SGHVS and CDR2 is FQNEAQ. V was pared by 8 bases and J by 7 bases, with 24 bases between. The CDR3 runs to 16 residues. DNA of the CDR3: TGTGCCAGCGGCAGGGGATCTGGGGGAGTCTCAAATGAGCAGTTCTTC. It yields the protein CASGRGSGGVSNEQFF.

This clonotype was counted only a few times. A read error may produce the germline difference seen at one junction end. The rearrangement links TRBV11-2 to TRBJ2-2; maybe TRBD2 (8 bases). CDR1 and CDR2 from the germline V gene are SGHAT and FQNNGV. The CDR3 runs to 14 residues. The CDR3 sequence: CASSSGTDSGELLF. CDR3 nucleotides: TGTGCCAGCAGCTCCGGGACAGATAGCGGGGAGCTGCTTTTT.

This clonotype occurred many times. The genes are TRBV6-2 or TRBV6-3 and TRBJ2-5; 12 bases line up with TRBD2. The germline V gene has CDR1 MNHEY and CDR2 SVGEGT. CDR3 length: 14 residues. J gave up 6 bases and V 8 bases, and 7 bases lay outside the gene matches. Here the CDR3 DNA reads TGTGCCAGCGTGACTAGCGGGAGAGCGAAGACCCAGTACTTC. Translated, it gives CASVTSGRAKTQYF.